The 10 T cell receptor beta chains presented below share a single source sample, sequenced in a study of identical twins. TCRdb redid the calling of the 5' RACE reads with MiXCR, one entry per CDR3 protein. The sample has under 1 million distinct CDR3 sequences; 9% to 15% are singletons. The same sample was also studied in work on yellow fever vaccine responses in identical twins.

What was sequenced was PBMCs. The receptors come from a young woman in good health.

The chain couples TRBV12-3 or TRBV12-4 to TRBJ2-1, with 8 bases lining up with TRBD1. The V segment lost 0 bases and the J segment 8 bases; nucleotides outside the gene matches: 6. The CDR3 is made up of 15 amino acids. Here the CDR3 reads CASSLAGQGPHEQFF. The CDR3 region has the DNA TGTGCCAGCAGTTTAGCAGGACAGGGACCCCATGAGCAGTTCTTC.

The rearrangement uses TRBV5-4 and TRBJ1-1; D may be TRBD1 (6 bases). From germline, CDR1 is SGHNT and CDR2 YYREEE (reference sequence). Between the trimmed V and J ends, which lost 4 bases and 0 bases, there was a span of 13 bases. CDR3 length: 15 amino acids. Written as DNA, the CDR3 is TGTGCCAGCAGCCACCGACAGGAGATGAACACTGAAGCTTTCTTT. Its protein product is CASSHRQEMNTEAFF.

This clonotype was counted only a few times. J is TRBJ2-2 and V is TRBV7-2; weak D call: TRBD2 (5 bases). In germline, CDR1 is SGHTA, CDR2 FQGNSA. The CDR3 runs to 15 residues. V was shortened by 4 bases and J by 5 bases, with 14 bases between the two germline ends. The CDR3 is CASSSDGWETGELFF. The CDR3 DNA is TGTGCCAGCAGCTCAGACGGGTGGGAGACCGGGGAGCTGTTTTTT.

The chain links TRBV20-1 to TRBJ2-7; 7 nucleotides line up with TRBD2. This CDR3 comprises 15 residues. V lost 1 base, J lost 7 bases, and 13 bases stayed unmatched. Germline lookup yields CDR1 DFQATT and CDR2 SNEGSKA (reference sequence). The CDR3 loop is CSARVLGGGLVEQYF. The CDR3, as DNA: TGCAGTGCTAGAGTCTTGGGGGGGGGTTTGGTGGAGCAGTACTTC.

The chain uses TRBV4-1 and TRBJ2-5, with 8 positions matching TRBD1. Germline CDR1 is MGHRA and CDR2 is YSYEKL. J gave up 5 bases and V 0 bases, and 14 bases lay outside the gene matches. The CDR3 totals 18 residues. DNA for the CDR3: TGCGCCAGCAGCCAAGAAAGTTGGGACCCAGGGGGCGTCGAGACCCAGTACTTC. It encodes CASSQESWDPGGVETQYF.

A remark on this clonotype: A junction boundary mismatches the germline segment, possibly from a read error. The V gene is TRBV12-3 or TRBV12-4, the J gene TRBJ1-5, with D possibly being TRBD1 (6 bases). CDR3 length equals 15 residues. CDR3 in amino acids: CTSSPPGDPNQPQHF. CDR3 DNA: TGTACCAGCAGCCCCCCAGGGGACCCTAATCAGCCCCAGCATTTT.

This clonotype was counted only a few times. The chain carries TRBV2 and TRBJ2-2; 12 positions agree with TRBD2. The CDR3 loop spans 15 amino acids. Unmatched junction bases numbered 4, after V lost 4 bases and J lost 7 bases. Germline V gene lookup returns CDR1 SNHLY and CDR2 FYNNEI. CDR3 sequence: CASSGLAGVGGELFF. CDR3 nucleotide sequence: TGTGCCAGCAGTGGACTAGCGGGAGTTGGCGGGGAGCTGTTTTTT.

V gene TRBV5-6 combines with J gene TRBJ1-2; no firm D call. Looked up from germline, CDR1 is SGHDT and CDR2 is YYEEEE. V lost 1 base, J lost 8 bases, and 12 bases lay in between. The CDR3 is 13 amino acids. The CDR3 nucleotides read TGTGCCAGCAGCTTGTACGCGGGCGGGGGCTACACCTTC. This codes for CASSLYAGGGYTF.

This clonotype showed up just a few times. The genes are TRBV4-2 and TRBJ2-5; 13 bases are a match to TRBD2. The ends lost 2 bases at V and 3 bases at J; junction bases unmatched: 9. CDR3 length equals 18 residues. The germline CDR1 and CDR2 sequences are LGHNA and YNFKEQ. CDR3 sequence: CASSQLGLAGPGEETQYF. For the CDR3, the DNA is TGTGCCAGCAGCCAATTGGGACTAGCGGGGCCAGGGGAAGAGACCCAGTACTTC.

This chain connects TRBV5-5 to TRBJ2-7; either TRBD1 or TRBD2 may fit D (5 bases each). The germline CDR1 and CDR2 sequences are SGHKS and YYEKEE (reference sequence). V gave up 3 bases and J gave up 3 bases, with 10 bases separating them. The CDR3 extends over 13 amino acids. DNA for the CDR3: TGTGCCAGCAGCTGGGGACCTGACTACGAGCAGTACGTC. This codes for CASSWGPDYEQYV.